The rows below give T cell receptor beta chains drawn from one sample of a study of CD8+ T cells in alopecia areata. TCRdb's table, derived via immunoSEQ multiplex PCR, lists solely in-frame clones and lacks some. The sample includes about 140,000 clones, around 57% of them seen just once. Specimen: CD4+ T cells sorted from blood. The source is a human donor in good health. Both conserved end residues are part of each CDR3. A D gene is named only where the DNA matches it firmly. Only some rows state a clone size, as once, few, many or a class for expanded clones.

clone size: .
D gene: .
J gene: TRBJ2-5
V gene: TRBV5-1
CDR3 protein: CASSLVAVYQETQYF
CDR3 DNA: TGCGCCAGCAGCTTGGTTGCGGTTTACCAAGAGACCCAGTACTTC

clone size: .
D gene: .
J gene: TRBJ1-2
V gene: TRBV6-5
CDR3 protein: CASSYAGTFVGYTF
CDR3 DNA: TGTGCCAGCAGTTACGCCGGGACTTTCGTTGGCTACACCTTC

clone size: few
D gene: .
J gene: TRBJ2-5
V gene: TRBV29-1
CDR3 protein: CSVDYRGETQYF
CDR3 DNA: TGCAGCGTTGATTACAGAGGAGAGACCCAGTACTTC

clone size: few
D gene: .
J gene: TRBJ2-2
V gene: TRBV11-2
CDR3 protein: CASSLSGTGELFF
CDR3 DNA: TGTGCCAGCAGCTTAAGCGGGACCGGGGAGCTGTTTTTT

clone size: .
D gene: .
J gene: TRBJ2-5
V gene: TRBV5-4
CDR3 protein: CASSGPGEETQYF
CDR3 DNA: TGTGCCAGCAGCGGGCCGGGTGAAGAGACCCAGTACTTC

clone size: few
D gene: .
J gene: TRBJ2-2
V gene: TRBV14
CDR3 protein: CASSPTRTGELFF
CDR3 DNA: TGTGCCAGCAGCCCCACCCGGACCGGGGAGCTGTTTTTT

clone size: few
D gene: .
J gene: TRBJ2-3
V gene: TRBV4-1
CDR3 protein: CASSPTTDTQYF
CDR3 DNA: TGCGCCAGCAGCCCGACTACAGATACGCAGTATTTT

clone size: few
D gene: .
J gene: TRBJ2-1
V gene: TRBV6-1
CDR3 protein: CASMRGTGRYNEQFF
CDR3 DNA: TGTGCCAGCATGAGGGGAACGGGACGCTACAATGAGCAGTTCTTC

clone size: .
D gene: .
J gene: TRBJ2-7
V gene: TRBV5-1
CDR3 protein: CASSLVSGYEQYF
CDR3 DNA: TGCGCCAGCAGCTTGGTGTCGGGTTACGAGCAGTACTTC

clone size: .
D gene: TRBD2
J gene: TRBJ2-2
V gene: TRBV5-1
CDR3 protein: CASSLREGSTGELFF
CDR3 DNA: TGCGCCAGCAGCTTGCGGGAGGGCAGCACCGGGGAGCTGTTTTTT